A selection of T cell receptor beta chains follows, all from one sample in a study of cytomegalovirus exposure and HLA in healthy donors. Clones were read by immunoSEQ multiplex PCR, and TCRdb kept only the in-frame ones, dropping some. The sample yields about 200,000 clones, roughly 85% seen once. The sample comprised PBMCs. The receptors shown here come from a woman younger than 35 in good health and CMV-seronegative. Each CDR3 is given without its conserved first and last residue. D genes are given only for firm matches.

CDR3 protein | J gene | D gene | V gene
ASSEIGTRGSEELF | TRBJ2-2 | TRBD2 | TRBV10-1
ATSRDPVVSGANVLT | TRBJ2-6 | - | TRBV15
AISTSGSTDTQY | TRBJ2-3 | TRBD2 | TRBV10-3
ASSRSGPDTQY | TRBJ2-3 | - | TRBV7-9
ASSWQRALQNEQF | TRBJ2-1 | - | TRBV27
ASRRQGGDEKLF | TRBJ1-4 | TRBD1 | TRBV7-9
ASLTGDTEAF | TRBJ1-1 | TRBD1 | TRBV6-5
ASSPQGSLGGNTIY | TRBJ1-3 | TRBD1 | TRBV11-2
ASRSSGAPRNNEQF | TRBJ2-1 | TRBD2 | TRBV28
ASSQGWYSGSPLGETQY | TRBJ2-5 | TRBD2 | TRBV4-1
ASSLGAVEEKLF | TRBJ1-4 | - | TRBV5-1
ASSVVDRGRETQY | TRBJ2-5 | TRBD1 | TRBV7-2
ASSRDRGTEAF | TRBJ1-1 | TRBD1 | TRBV6-1
SVTGTSGLSSYNEQF | TRBJ2-1 | TRBD2 | TRBV29-1
ASSAGTGGSEQY | TRBJ2-7 | TRBD1 | TRBV27
ASSPPGTEYEQY | TRBJ2-7 | TRBD1 | TRBV18
ASSLVREGSYEQY | TRBJ2-7 | TRBD2 | TRBV28
ASSVGETSVQGSYEQY | TRBJ2-7 | TRBD2 | TRBV9
ASSLWNGGGELF | TRBJ2-2 | - | TRBV18
ASSFRRLAGIDSTDTQY | TRBJ2-3 | TRBD2 | TRBV7-8
ASSLGERGGAYEQY | TRBJ2-7 | - | TRBV18
ASSTRGYNEQF | TRBJ2-1 | - | TRBV27
ANRRAGVGEQY | TRBJ2-7 | TRBD2 | TRBV28
ASSPQSGDSPLH | TRBJ1-6 | - | TRBV9
AWSASLAAGEKLF | TRBJ1-4 | - | TRBV30
ASSLSGTEYEQY | TRBJ2-7 | TRBD1 | TRBV27
ASSIAGGGRATGELF | TRBJ2-2 | TRBD2 | TRBV19
ASSYLREDSNEKLF | TRBJ1-4 | - | TRBV6-5
ASSLAPGLAGRNEQF | TRBJ2-1 | TRBD2 | TRBV7-9
AWSGGLAGVGDTQY | TRBJ2-3 | TRBD2 | TRBV30
ASSVRTGSRT | TRBJ1-4 | TRBD1 | TRBV28
ASSIAGVVDTQY | TRBJ2-3 | TRBD2 | TRBV6-5
ASSFVSVTGSGYT | TRBJ1-2 | TRBD1 | TRBV7-2
ASSLGTGVSNQPQH | TRBJ1-5 | TRBD1 | TRBV7-8
ASSPLEGGSEKLF | TRBJ1-4 | - | TRBV18
ASSSEQGATGDTQY | TRBJ2-3 | TRBD1 | TRBV5-4
ASSFSAGELF | TRBJ2-2 | - | TRBV28
SVGTARGQVIGYGYT | TRBJ1-2 | TRBD1 | TRBV29-1
ASSWTGGMDTQY | TRBJ2-3 | TRBD1 | TRBV2
ASSDFGGQF | TRBJ2-1 | - | TRBV10-1
ASSLNLRVDTEAF | TRBJ1-1 | - | TRBV7-2
ASSPGQGGYGYT | TRBJ1-2 | TRBD1 | TRBV6-6
ASSPLFPPEAYEQY | TRBJ2-7 | - | TRBV25-1
ASSRASGGFTGELF | TRBJ2-2 | TRBD2 | TRBV2
ASSFDVAGYTDTQY | TRBJ2-3 | TRBD2 | TRBV7-2
ASSARQGIRKLF | TRBJ1-4 | TRBD1 | TRBV5-8
ASSPPTRPGANVLT | TRBJ2-6 | - | TRBV18
ASSIISGRGAGELF | TRBJ2-2 | TRBD2 | TRBV19
ASSLYRGQNTEAF | TRBJ1-1 | TRBD1 | TRBV5-4
ATRRSPLH | TRBJ1-6 | - | TRBV6-6
ASKPSQGLSTEAF | TRBJ1-1 | - | TRBV4-1